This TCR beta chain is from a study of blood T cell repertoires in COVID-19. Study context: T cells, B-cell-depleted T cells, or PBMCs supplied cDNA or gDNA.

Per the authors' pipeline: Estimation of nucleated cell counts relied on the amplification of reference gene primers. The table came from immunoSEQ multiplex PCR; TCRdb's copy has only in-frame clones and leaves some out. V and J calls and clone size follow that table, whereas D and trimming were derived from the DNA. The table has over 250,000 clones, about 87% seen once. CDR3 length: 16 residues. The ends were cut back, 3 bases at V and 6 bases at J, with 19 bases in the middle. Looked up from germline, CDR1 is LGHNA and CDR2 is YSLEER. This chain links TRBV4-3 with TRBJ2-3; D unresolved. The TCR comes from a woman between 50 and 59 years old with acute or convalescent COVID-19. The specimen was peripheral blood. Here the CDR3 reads CASSQTPQRGGDTQYF. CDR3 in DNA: TGCGCCAGCAGCCAGACCCCCCAGCGAGGTGGGGATACGCAGTATTTT.